This T cell receptor (beta chain) is from a study of tumor-infiltrating lymphocytes in glioblastoma multiforme. Turning to this clonotype: Its antigen is unidentified. Because it lacks the conserved phenylalanine or tryptophan at the end, this CDR3 is likely a read error.

Three nested ARM-PCR rounds with V-beta and C-beta primers built TCRB libraries. TCRB-specific cDNA synthesis used roughly 0.5 ug of total RNA. Each CDR3 protein is one row after TCRdb ran MiXCR on the multiplex PCR reads. The sample holds 9,000 to 10,000 distinct CDR3 sequences, 65% to 75% seen once. Study-wide points: Clone frequencies may be distorted by unequal TCR transcripts per cell. The T cells in this sample were not sorted into functional subsets. TCR plus mutation findings rest on a single glioblastoma patient.

Sequenced material: brain tumor tissue. This receptor was identified in a male donor with glioblastoma.

The CDR3 sequence: CASSILAGGDTQYL. The CDR3 bases are TGTGCCAGCAGTATTCTAGCGGGTGGAGATACGCAGTATTTG. This chain uses TRBV11-2 with TRBJ2-3; TRBD2 agrees at 8 bases. The V gene end was trimmed by 6 bases and the J gene end by 5 bases; junction bases not matched to a gene: 7. This CDR3 has 14 residues. Germline values: CDR1 SGHAT, CDR2 FQNNGV.